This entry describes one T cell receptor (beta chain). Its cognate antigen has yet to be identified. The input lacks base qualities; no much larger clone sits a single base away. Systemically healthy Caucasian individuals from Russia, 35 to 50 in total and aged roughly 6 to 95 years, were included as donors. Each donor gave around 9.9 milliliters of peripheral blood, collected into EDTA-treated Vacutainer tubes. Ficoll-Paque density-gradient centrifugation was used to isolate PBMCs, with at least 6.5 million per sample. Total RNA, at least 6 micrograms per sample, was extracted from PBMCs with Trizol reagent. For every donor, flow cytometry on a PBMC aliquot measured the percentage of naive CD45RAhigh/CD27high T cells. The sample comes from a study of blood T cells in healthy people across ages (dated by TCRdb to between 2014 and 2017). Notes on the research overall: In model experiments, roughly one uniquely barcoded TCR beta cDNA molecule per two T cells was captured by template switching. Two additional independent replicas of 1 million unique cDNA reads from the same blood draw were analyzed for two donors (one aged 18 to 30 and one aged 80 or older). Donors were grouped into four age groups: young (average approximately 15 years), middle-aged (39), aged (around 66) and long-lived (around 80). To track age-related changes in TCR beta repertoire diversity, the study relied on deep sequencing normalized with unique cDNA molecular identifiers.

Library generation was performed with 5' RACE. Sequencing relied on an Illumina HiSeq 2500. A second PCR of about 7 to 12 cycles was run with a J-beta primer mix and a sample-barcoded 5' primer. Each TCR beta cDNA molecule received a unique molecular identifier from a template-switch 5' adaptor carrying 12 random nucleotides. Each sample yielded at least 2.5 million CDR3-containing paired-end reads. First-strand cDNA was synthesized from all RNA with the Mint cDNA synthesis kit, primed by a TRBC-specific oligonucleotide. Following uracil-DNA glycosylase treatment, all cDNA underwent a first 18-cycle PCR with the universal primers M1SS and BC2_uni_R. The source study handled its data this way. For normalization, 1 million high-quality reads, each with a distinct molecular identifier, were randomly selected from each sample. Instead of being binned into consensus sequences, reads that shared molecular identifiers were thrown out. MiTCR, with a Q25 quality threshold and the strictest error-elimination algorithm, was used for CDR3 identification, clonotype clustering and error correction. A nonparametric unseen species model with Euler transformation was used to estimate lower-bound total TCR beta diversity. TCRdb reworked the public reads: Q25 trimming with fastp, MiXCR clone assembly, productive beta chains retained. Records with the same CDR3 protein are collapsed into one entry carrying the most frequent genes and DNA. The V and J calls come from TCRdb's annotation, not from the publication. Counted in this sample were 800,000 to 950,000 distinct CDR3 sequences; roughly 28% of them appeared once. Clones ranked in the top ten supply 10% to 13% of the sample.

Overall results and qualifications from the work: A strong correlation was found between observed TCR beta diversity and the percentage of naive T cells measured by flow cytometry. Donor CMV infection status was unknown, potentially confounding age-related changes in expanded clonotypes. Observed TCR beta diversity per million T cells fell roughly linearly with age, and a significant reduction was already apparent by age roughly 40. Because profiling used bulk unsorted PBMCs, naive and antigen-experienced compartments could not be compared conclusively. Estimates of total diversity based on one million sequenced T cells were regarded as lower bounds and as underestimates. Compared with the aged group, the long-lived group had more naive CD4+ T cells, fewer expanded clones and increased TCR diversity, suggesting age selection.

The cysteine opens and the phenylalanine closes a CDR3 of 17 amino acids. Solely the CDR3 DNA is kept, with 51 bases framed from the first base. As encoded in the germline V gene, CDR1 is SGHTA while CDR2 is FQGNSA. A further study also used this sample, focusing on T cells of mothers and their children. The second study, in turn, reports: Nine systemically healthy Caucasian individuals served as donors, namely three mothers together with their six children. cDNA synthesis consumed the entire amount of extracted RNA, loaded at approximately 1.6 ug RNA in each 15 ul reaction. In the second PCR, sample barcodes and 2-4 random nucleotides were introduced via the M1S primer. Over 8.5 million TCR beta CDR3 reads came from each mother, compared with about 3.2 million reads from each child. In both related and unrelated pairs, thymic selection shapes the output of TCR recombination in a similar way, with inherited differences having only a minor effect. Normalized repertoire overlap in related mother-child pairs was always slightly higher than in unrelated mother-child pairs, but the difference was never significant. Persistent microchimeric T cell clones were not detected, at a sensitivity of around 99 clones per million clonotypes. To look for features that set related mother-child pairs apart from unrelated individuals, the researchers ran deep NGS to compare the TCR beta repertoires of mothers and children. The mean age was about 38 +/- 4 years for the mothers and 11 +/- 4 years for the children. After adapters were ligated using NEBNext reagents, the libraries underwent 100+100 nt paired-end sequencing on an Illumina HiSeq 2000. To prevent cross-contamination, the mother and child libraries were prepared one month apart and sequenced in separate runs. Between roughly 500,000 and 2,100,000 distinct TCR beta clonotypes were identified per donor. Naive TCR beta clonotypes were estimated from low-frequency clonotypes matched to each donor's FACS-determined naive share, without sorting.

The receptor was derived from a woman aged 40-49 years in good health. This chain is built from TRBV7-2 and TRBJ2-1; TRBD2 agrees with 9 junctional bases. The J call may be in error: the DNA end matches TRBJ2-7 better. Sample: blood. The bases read TGTGCCAGCAGCTTAGTAGCGGGGGCCAGCTCCTACAATGAGCAGTACTTC. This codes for CASSLVAGASSYNEQYF.